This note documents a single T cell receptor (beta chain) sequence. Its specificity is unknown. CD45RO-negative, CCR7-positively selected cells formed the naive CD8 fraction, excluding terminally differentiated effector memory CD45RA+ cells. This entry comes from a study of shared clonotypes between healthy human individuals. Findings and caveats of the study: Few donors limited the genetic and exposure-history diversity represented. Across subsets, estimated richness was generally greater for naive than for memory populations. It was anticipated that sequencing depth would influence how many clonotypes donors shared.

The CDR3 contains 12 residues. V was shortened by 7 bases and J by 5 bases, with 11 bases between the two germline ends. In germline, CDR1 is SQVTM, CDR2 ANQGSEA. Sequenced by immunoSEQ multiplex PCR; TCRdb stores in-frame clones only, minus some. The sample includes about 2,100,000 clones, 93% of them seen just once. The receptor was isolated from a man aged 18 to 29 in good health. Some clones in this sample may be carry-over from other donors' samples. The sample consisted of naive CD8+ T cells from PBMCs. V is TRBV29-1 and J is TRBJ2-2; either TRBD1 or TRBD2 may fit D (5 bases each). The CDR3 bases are TGCAGCGCCCTAGGGGAGACCGGGGAGCTGTTTTTT. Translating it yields CSALGETGELFF.